The next 6 T cell receptor beta chains were all read from a single sample in a study of PD-1 blockade in classical Hodgkin lymphoma. Clones were sequenced by immunoSEQ multiplex PCR, and TCRdb holds only the in-frame ones, with some missing. The profile shows some 2,900 clones, 80% to 90% of them singletons. Time point defined: cycle 4 day 1 (C4D1), after five to seven weeks of nivolumab. Brentuximab vedotin exposure varied, and every patient relapsed after autologous stem cell transplantation. After thawing, PBMCs were subjected to magnetic negative selection to isolate CD8+ T cells. The starting material was CD8+ T cells from blood, obtained before the fourth cycle of nivolumab. The receptors were gathered from a human donor with classical Hodgkin lymphoma.

The CDR3 loop is CASSPGGPANYGYTF. DNA of the CDR3: TGTGCCAGCAGTCCGGGGGGTCCAGCTAACTATGGCTACACCTTC. The rearrangement uses TRBV6-1 and TRBJ1-2, with D perhaps TRBD1 (5 bases). The CDR3 length is 15 residues. V was shortened by 5 bases and J by 0 bases, with 13 bases between the two germline ends. CDR1 and CDR2 (germline): MNHNS, SASEGT.

The V and J genes are TRBV5-4 and TRBJ1-2; 7 bases are shared with TRBD1. The CDR3 is 13 residues long. The germline gives CDR1 SGHNT, CDR2 YYREEE (reference sequence). V shed 1 base, J shed 5 bases, and the junction held 2 bases outside the gene matches. Here the CDR3 reads CASSLTGVYGYTF. CDR3 sequence (DNA): TGTGCCAGCAGCTTGACAGGGGTGTATGGCTACACCTTC.

V and J are TRBV5-1 and TRBJ2-5; possible D gene TRBD1, 5 bases. V was shortened by 0 bases and J by 5 bases, with 11 bases between the two germline ends. This CDR3 contains 14 residues. Germline V CDR1 and CDR2: SGHRS, YFSETQ. The DNA for the CDR3 is TGCGCCAGCAGCTTGGTGTCCAGGGTTGAGACCCAGTACTTC. This translates into CASSLVSRVETQYF. Filled out from reference TRBV5-1 and TRBJ2-5, the complete variable domain reads KAGVTQTPRYLIKTRGQQVTLSCSPISGHRSVSWYQQTPGQGLQFLFEYFSETQRNKGNFPGRFSGRQFSNSRSEMNVSTLELGDSALYLCASSLVSRVETQYFGPGTRLLVL.

Only a few counts were recorded for this clone. J is TRBJ1-2 and V is TRBV4-1; D gene uncertain. V lost 4 bases and J 3 bases, leaving 15 bases between the germline ends. This CDR3 is built from 15 residues. The V gene's germline CDR1 is MGHRA and CDR2 YSYEKL. The DNA of the CDR3 is TGCGCCAGCAGCCCCGGACCCCTAGGAGACTATGGCTACACCTTC. It encodes CASSPGPLGDYGYTF.

The CDR3 nucleotides read TGTGCCAGCGGGAGGACTAGCCCTTTCGGCTCCTACAATGAGCAGTTCTTC. As protein: CASGRTSPFGSYNEQFF. The chain has TRBV27 and TRBJ2-1, with 8 bases fitting TRBD2. CDR1 is MNHEY, CDR2 SMNVEV, per germline (reference sequence). CDR3 size: 17 residues. Trimming cost V 8 bases and J 0 bases; bases outside gene matches: 12.

The gene calls are TRBV13 and TRBJ2-7; 8 bases line up with TRBD2. The CDR3 is 15 residues long. Germline CDR1 is PRHDT and CDR2 is FYEKMQ (reference sequence). Trimming at V came to 0 bases and at J to 2 bases, leaving 3 bases not matched to a gene. CDR3 region: CASSLGRGGTYEQYF. DNA for the CDR3: TGTGCCAGCAGCTTAGGACGGGGGGGTACCTACGAGCAGTACTTC.